This T cell receptor (beta chain) was captured by sequencing in a study of T cell responses to AZD1222 COVID-19 vaccine (dated by TCRdb to about 2021). Notes on the research overall: Because spike-specific TCR depth and breadth did not differ between the two schedules, AZD1222 recipients who got a second dose at roughly 4 weeks were pooled with those who got a second dose at roughly 12 weeks. A total of around 240 trial participants underwent TCR sequencing, of whom under 220 had received two doses of AZD1222 and 26 had received two doses of the MenACWY control vaccine. Trial participants were enrolled into age subgroups of 18-55, 56-69 and 70-plus years, which contained approximately 150, 28 and 58 TCR-sequenced participants, respectively.

The time point tag for this specimen amounts to: baseline before first vaccination. Vaccinee samples came from UK trials COV001 and COV002, including a single-blind randomized controlled phase 2/3 trial of AZD1222 (ChAdOx1 nCoV-19) in healthy adults. Trial participant PBMC samples were collected at day 0 and day 28 after the second dose for TCRbeta chain sequencing. Between the V and J ends, shortened by 0 bases and 0 bases respectively, the junction contains 13 bases. According to the germline V gene, CDR1 reads SGHDT and CDR2 reads YYEEEE. From cysteine to phenylalanine, the CDR3 is 17 amino acids long. The only DNA kept is the CDR3, 51 bases in frame from the first base. Remarks on this clone: Its antigen is currently not known. The input lacks base qualities; no much larger clone sits a single base away.

The CDR3 regions of human TCRbeta chains were analyzed by immunosequencing. The original methods were these. Repertoire TCRs were matched against a reference library of SARS-CoV-2-specific TCRs generated with the MIRA antigen-specificity platform. Breadth was defined as the fraction of unique TCRs that were SARS-CoV-2-associated, and depth was defined as the fraction of total T cells that were SARS-CoV-2-associated. Using the MIRA data, each spike-specific TCR was assigned both to the spike region to which the TCR was reactive and to a CD4 or CD8 class. Log10-transformed breadth and depth values were compared by one-way ANOVA with Sidak's multiple comparisons tests. What TCRdb holds here is the immuneACCESS table cut down to in-frame rearrangements. Part of the clones is not present; checked against another copy, under half of the missing clones reflect an unresolved V gene, and the others are unexplained. V, J and clone size are those of that table, while D and trimming were read from the DNA. The sample contains tens of thousands of clones, 85% to 90% of them found a single time. The ten top clones hold 8.4% of the sample.

The investigation overall reported the following: Participants were mostly white British, with more females than males. The authors suggested clonal diversity may have been underestimated. No day 14 peak-response samples were available, so repertoires were characterized only after the peak T cell response. In the small 56-69-year group, the increase in depth fell short of significance, most likely because of low power. Only five to seven AZD1222 recipients were SARS-CoV-2 seropositive at baseline, limiting conclusions about previously exposed vaccinees. After two AZD1222 doses, spike-specific TCR breadth and depth were significantly higher than at day 0 and than in MenACWY recipients. Reportedly, close to half of the unique spike-specific TCRs recognized epitopes lying outside the regions that are mutated in the B.1.351 and B.1.1.7 variants. CD4 TCRs associated with the vaccine covered the entire spike protein, and the dominant responses were in regions 160-218 and 743-854.

Rearrangement joined TRBV5-6 to TRBJ1-5, and perhaps TRBD1 as D gene, on 6 matching bases. The origin of this receptor is an adult in good health. Sequencing was performed on peripheral blood, taken on day 0 of AZD1222 vaccination. At the DNA level, the sequence is TGTGCCAGCAGCTTGGGGCGGGGGCAAGGTAGCAATCAGCCCCAGCATTTT. Translation gives CASSLGRGQGSNQPQHF.